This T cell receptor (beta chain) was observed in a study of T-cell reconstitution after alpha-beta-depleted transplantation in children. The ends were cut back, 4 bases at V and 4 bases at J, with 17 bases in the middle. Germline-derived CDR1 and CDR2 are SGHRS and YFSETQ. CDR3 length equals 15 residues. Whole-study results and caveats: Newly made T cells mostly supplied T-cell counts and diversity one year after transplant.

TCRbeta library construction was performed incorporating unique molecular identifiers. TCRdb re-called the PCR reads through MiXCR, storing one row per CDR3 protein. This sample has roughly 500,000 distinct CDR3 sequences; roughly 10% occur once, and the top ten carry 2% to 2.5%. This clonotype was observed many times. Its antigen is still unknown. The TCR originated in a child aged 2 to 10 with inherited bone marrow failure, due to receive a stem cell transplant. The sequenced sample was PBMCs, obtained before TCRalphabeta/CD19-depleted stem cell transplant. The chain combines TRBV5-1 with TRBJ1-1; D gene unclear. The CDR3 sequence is CASSPTPEDATEAFF. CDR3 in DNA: TGCGCCAGCAGCCCCACGCCTGAGGATGCCACTGAAGCTTTCTTT.